The rows below give T cell receptor beta chains drawn from one sample of a study of blood T cell repertoires in COVID-19. The protocol was immunoSEQ multiplex PCR, while the TCRdb copy is restricted to in-frame clones and leaves out a portion. The sample holds about 64,000 clones, 80% to 90% seen once. Sample: peripheral blood. The receptors were gathered from a man aged 40-50 years with acute or convalescent COVID-19. Both conserved end residues are part of each CDR3. D genes are given only for firm matches. Rows give clone size only sometimes, using once, few, many, or a class for an expanded clone.

j_call: TRBJ1-6; d_call: .; cdr3_length: 15; clone_size: .; v_call: TRBV5-1; cdr3_aa: CASSSTLATNSPLHF
j_call: TRBJ1-2; d_call: TRBD1; cdr3_length: 15; clone_size: many; v_call: TRBV11-2; cdr3_aa: CASSFLQGAKDGYTF
j_call: TRBJ2-1; d_call: .; cdr3_length: 15; clone_size: .; v_call: TRBV5-1; cdr3_aa: CASSLDNRAHNEQFF
j_call: TRBJ2-7; d_call: .; cdr3_length: 13; clone_size: .; v_call: TRBV6-5; cdr3_aa: CASRDTGSYEQYF
j_call: TRBJ1-3; d_call: TRBD1; cdr3_length: 15; clone_size: few; v_call: TRBV5-6; cdr3_aa: CASSSRDRGRNTIYF
j_call: TRBJ2-3; d_call: TRBD2; cdr3_length: 15; clone_size: .; v_call: TRBV27; cdr3_aa: CASSPLAGFTDTQYF
j_call: TRBJ2-1; d_call: TRBD1; cdr3_length: 15; clone_size: once; v_call: TRBV4-1; cdr3_aa: CASSRTGTEYNEQFF
j_call: TRBJ1-2; d_call: TRBD1; cdr3_length: 12; clone_size: .; v_call: TRBV19; cdr3_aa: CASGDSASGYTF
j_call: TRBJ1-2; d_call: .; cdr3_length: 15; clone_size: .; v_call: TRBV2; cdr3_aa: CASSAGAGKFYGYTF
j_call: TRBJ1-5; d_call: .; cdr3_length: 13; clone_size: .; v_call: TRBV7-7; cdr3_aa: CASSTQEGQPQHF
j_call: TRBJ2-6; d_call: .; cdr3_length: 16; clone_size: once; v_call: TRBV6-1; cdr3_aa: CASSDLFTAGANVLTF
j_call: TRBJ2-1; d_call: TRBD2; cdr3_length: 15; clone_size: once; v_call: TRBV9; cdr3_aa: CASNPGLVVFDEQFF
j_call: TRBJ1-3; d_call: .; cdr3_length: 16; clone_size: .; v_call: TRBV4-1; cdr3_aa: CASSHYRDRGGNTIYF
j_call: TRBJ1-5; d_call: .; cdr3_length: 14; clone_size: .; v_call: TRBV16; cdr3_aa: CASSQSERRQPQHF
j_call: TRBJ1-2; d_call: .; cdr3_length: 15; clone_size: few; v_call: TRBV9; cdr3_aa: CASSVDSGLNYGYTF
j_call: TRBJ1-3; d_call: .; cdr3_length: 15; clone_size: .; v_call: TRBV4-1; cdr3_aa: CASSQGQERTNTIYF